The next 5 T cell receptor beta chains were all read from a single sample in a study of CD8 T cells in Susac syndrome. Reverse transcription of roughly 0.5 to 1 ug RNA was carried out with random hexamers. TCRdb processed the immunoSEQ multiplex PCR reads anew with MiXCR; each CDR3 protein has one entry. The repertoire consists of about 290,000 distinct CDR3 sequences, with about 89% occurring once and the leading ten covering under 0.2%. Sequencing was done on a sample of CD8+ T cells from PBMCs. These TCRs come from a human donor with multiple sclerosis.

The V call is TRBV20-1, the J call TRBJ2-7, with a possible D match to TRBD1 (5 bases). Trimming pared 2 bases from V and 1 base from J, leaving 15 bases between. Germline values: CDR1 DFQATT, CDR2 SNEGSKA (reference sequence). The CDR3 has 15 residues. The CDR3 reads CSARSGSQGSYEQYF. The CDR3 DNA reads TGCAGTGCTAGATCCGGGTCCCAGGGTTCCTACGAGCAGTACTTC.

V is TRBV20-1 and J is TRBJ2-7; D is possibly TRBD1 or TRBD2 (5 bases each). Germline assignment: CDR1 DFQATT and CDR2 SNEGSKA (reference sequence). This CDR3 has 14 residues. For the CDR3, the DNA is TGCGATCAGGGCGGGCAGCAACGGATCTACGAGCAGTACTTC. Translated, it gives CDQGGQQRIYEQYF.

The chain is built from TRBV7-9 and TRBJ1-5; 7 positions match TRBD1. The J segment lost 4 bases and the V segment lost 1 base, leaving 4 bases of the junction unmatched. The length of the CDR3 is 15 residues. Germline values: CDR1 SEHNR, CDR2 FQNEAQ (reference sequence). As DNA, the CDR3 is TGTGCCAGCAGCTTAGGGGGGACAGTAAATCAGCCCCAGCATTTT. Amino acid sequence: CASSLGGTVNQPQHF.

There are a few counts of this clonotype. The V and J genes are TRBV4-3 and TRBJ2-2, with D tentatively TRBD1 (6 bases). V lost 0 bases and J 6 bases, leaving 11 bases between the germline ends. Germline V gene data show CDR1 as LGHNA and CDR2 as YSLEER. This CDR3 contains 15 residues. In DNA, the CDR3 is TGCGCCAGCAGCCAAGATCGAGGGGGTCCCGGGGAGCTGTTTTTT. Translation gives CASSQDRGGPGELFF.

The chain recombines TRBV28 with TRBJ2-7; D uncertain. The CDR3 spans 12 residues. The ends were cut back, 6 bases at V and 6 bases at J, with 12 bases in the middle. Germline V gene lookup returns CDR1 MDHEN and CDR2 SYDVKM. The CDR3 coding sequence is TGTGCCAGCAGCCCCGGCCCGGTCGAGCAGTACTTC. Translated: CASSPGPVEQYF.